Listed below are T cell receptor beta chains from one sample, sequenced in a study of post-analysis software for immune sequencing data. Each CDR3 protein is one row after TCRdb ran MiXCR on the PCR reads. The repertoire holds under 900,000 distinct CDR3 sequences, with approximately 53% as singletons. Sequences were obtained from blood. These receptors came from a girl between 5 and 17 years old with multiple sclerosis. CDR3s include the opening cysteine and the closing phenylalanine or tryptophan. D genes are given only for firm matches. Only some rows state a clone size, as once, few, many or a class for expanded clones.

cdr3_nt cdr3_aa d_call j_call v_call clone_size
TGTGCCAGCAGTATCCGGGACAGAACCTATGGCTACACCTTC CASSIRDRTYGYTF TRBD1 TRBJ1-2 TRBV5-6 -
TGCGCCAGCAGCTCCCGACAGCAAACCGGGGAGCTGTTTTTT CASSSRQQTGELFF - TRBJ2-2 TRBV5-1 few
TGTGCCAGCAGTTACTCCCCTCTGGGGACAGATACGCAGTATTTT CASSYSPLGTDTQYF - TRBJ2-3 TRBV6-5 -
TGCAGTGCTCCCCTAGCGGGGACCTCCTACGAGCAGTACTTC CSAPLAGTSYEQYF TRBD2 TRBJ2-7 TRBV20-1 -
TGCAGTGTATCCGCGCTCGCTACCAGCCGGCAGTTCTTC CSVSALATSRQFF - TRBJ2-1 TRBV20-1 -
TGTGCCAGCAGCCAAATAGTGAGCGAGACCCAGTACTTC CASSQIVSETQYF - TRBJ2-5 TRBV3-1 -
TGTGCCAGCAGTCCCGGACAGCCACCCTATGGCTACACCTTC CASSPGQPPYGYTF - TRBJ1-2 TRBV6-5 -
TGTGCCAGCAGTCGCTTGCGGGAGGTTATCAGCTCCTACGAGCAGTACTTC CASSRLREVISSYEQYF TRBD2 TRBJ2-7 TRBV7-8 -
TGTGCCAGCAGCTTGTGGGCTACTGGAGGTCCCACGGATACGCAGTATTTT CASSLWATGGPTDTQYF - TRBJ2-3 TRBV5-5 once
TGTGCCACCAGCAGAGATTCTGGGGGCAATCAGCCCCAGCATTTT CATSRDSGGNQPQHF - TRBJ1-5 TRBV15 -
TGCAGTGCTAGGGAAACGGTGGCTGAAGCTTTCTTT CSARETVAEAFF - TRBJ1-1 TRBV20-1 once
TGTGCCAGCAGCCCTTCCTCGACGAACAATGAGCAGTTCTTC CASSPSSTNNEQFF - TRBJ2-1 TRBV7-3 -
TGTGCCAGCAGGTCGACTAGCGGGAGGCGGGAGACCCAGTACTTC CASRSTSGRRETQYF TRBD2 TRBJ2-5 TRBV7-9 -
TGTGCCAGCAGCCATCCCACAGCCTCAACTAATGAAAAACTGTTTTTT CASSHPTASTNEKLFF - TRBJ1-4 TRBV7-9 -
TGCAGCGCCCTACAGGGCTCATCAGAGACCCAGTACTTC CSALQGSSETQYF - TRBJ2-5 TRBV29-1 -
TGTGCCAGCAGTTTAGAGGTAGCGGGTGAGACCCAGTACTTC CASSLEVAGETQYF TRBD2 TRBJ2-5 TRBV12-3/TRBV12-4 -
TGCAGTGCTGGCCCACTCGGGACAGGGAAAGAGACCCAGTACTTC CSAGPLGTGKETQYF TRBD1 TRBJ2-5 TRBV20-1 -
TGCAGTCTTCCTCGGGGACTAGCGGTCACAGATACGCAGTATTTT CSLPRGLAVTDTQYF TRBD2 TRBJ2-3 TRBV20-1 -
TGTGCCAGCAGATCGGTGAACACCGGGGAGCTGTTTTTT CASRSVNTGELFF - TRBJ2-2 TRBV6-5 -
TGCGCCAGCAGCTCGACGGGACAGATAGGTGAAAAACTGTTTTTT CASSSTGQIGEKLFF TRBD1 TRBJ1-4 TRBV5-1 -
TGTGCCAGCAGGGCCGGGACCTCAACCGACTACGAGCAGTACTTC CASRAGTSTDYEQYF - TRBJ2-7 TRBV5-5 -
TGTGCCAGCAACCAAAAAGGGGGCGCGCGGGGCTACACCTTC CASNQKGGARGYTF TRBD1 TRBJ1-2 TRBV6-6 -
TGTGCCAGCAGAGGAGATAGCGGGAGTGATTACAATGAGCAGTTCTTC CASRGDSGSDYNEQFF TRBD2 TRBJ2-1 TRBV6-4 -
TGCGCCAGCAGCCAAGATGGCAGGGAAGAGACCCAGTACTTC CASSQDGREETQYF - TRBJ2-5 TRBV4-1 -
TGCGCCAGCAGCCCCCCTGCAGGGCAAAGAATGAACACTGAAGCTTTCTTT CASSPPAGQRMNTEAFF - TRBJ1-1 TRBV5-1 -
TGCGCCAGCAGCTTGGGTGCATTAGGATTTCAAGAGACCCAGTACTTC CASSLGALGFQETQYF - TRBJ2-5 TRBV5-1 -
TGTGCCATCAGGAGTTCCGGGACAGGGTTAGGGGAGCAGTACTTC CAIRSSGTGLGEQYF TRBD1 TRBJ2-7 TRBV10-3 -
TGTGCCAGCAGCGACCAGCCCGGACAGGGGAGTTTCGGTAATGAGCAGTTCTTC CASSDQPGQGSFGNEQFF TRBD1 TRBJ2-1 TRBV9 few
TGCAGTGCTCAAAAGGGGAGTCGGACTGAAGCTTTCTTT CSAQKGSRTEAFF - TRBJ1-1 TRBV20-1 -
TGCGCCACCGCCGAAACTAGCGGGGTCTACAATGAGCAGTTCTTC CATAETSGVYNEQFF TRBD2 TRBJ2-1 TRBV5-1 -
TGCGCCAGCAGCCAAGACAGAGACAGCGATCCTTACGAGCAGTACTTC CASSQDRDSDPYEQYF - TRBJ2-7 TRBV4-1 few
TGCAGCGTTGGAGGGGGGGATGAGCAGTTCTTC CSVGGGDEQFF - TRBJ2-1 TRBV29-1 few
TGTGCCACCAGCAGAGATAGAAGGCTATCTGGAGAGCAGTACTTC CATSRDRRLSGEQYF - TRBJ2-7 TRBV15 -
TGTGCCAGCAGCCTTGAAGGGGACAGGGGGCCTGAGACCCAGTACTTC CASSLEGDRGPETQYF TRBD1 TRBJ2-5 TRBV12-3/TRBV12-4 -
TGTGCCAGCAGTGCCTTTAGGGGCGGGAGGGCCGAAATCAATGAGCAGTACTTC CASSAFRGGRAEINEQYF TRBD2 TRBJ2-7 TRBV6-1 -
TGTGCCATCAGTGCCACCTACGAGCAGTACTTC CAISATYEQYF - TRBJ2-7 TRBV10-3 once
TGTGCCAGCAGAACGACAGAATACAGCTCCTACGAGCAGTACTTC CASRTTEYSSYEQYF - TRBJ2-7 TRBV7-9 -
TGTGCCACCAGCAGAGATTGGCTGAGTGGGGCCAACGTCCTGACTTTC CATSRDWLSGANVLTF - TRBJ2-6 TRBV15 -
TGTGCCAACAACCGGGACACTACCAATGAGCAGTTCTTC CANNRDTTNEQFF - TRBJ2-1 TRBV2 -
TGTGCCAGCAGTTACTCCATACTAGCGGGGGGAGTCAATGAGCAGTTCTTC CASSYSILAGGVNEQFF TRBD2 TRBJ2-1 TRBV6-5 -
TGCAGCGGAGGATCAGATACGCAGTATTTT CSGGSDTQYF - TRBJ2-3 TRBV29-1 few
TGCAGTGCTCCGGACAGCCCAGATACGCAGTATTTT CSAPDSPDTQYF - TRBJ2-3 TRBV20-1 -
TGTGCCAGCAGCAGCCAGGATGGCTACACCTTC CASSSQDGYTF - TRBJ1-2 TRBV12-3/TRBV12-4 -
TGTGCCAGCAGCTGGGCGCAGGGCTACACCTTC CASSWAQGYTF - TRBJ1-2 TRBV6-6 -
TGCAGCGTTGAAGGGGGCAGGGGCAGCTACGAGCAGTACTTC CSVEGGRGSYEQYF - TRBJ2-7 TRBV29-1 few
TGTGCCAGCAGCTTAGTTGGAGGGAACGAGCAGTACTTC CASSLVGGNEQYF - TRBJ2-7 TRBV7-9 -
TGCAGCGTTGAAGACAGAAGAAGGGGTAACTACGAGCAGTACTTC CSVEDRRRGNYEQYF - TRBJ2-7 TRBV29-1 -
TGCAGTGCTGCTCCCAGTGACTGGGCCAAAAACATTCAGTACTTC CSAAPSDWAKNIQYF - TRBJ2-4 TRBV20-1 -
TGTGCCAGCAGCCAAGCGGGAGCCTTAAATACGCAGTATTTT CASSQAGALNTQYF - TRBJ2-3 TRBV3-1 -
TGTGCCAACAGGTCGGAGGGGGACGGCCCCTACGAGCAGTACTTC CANRSEGDGPYEQYF - TRBJ2-7 TRBV12-3/TRBV12-4 -
TGCGCCGGCAGCTTGGCGGGCGGCAACAACAATGAGCAGTTCTTC CAGSLAGGNNNEQFF - TRBJ2-1 TRBV5-1 once
TGCAGTGCTAGGTCTCCTAACTCCTACGAGCAGTACTTC CSARSPNSYEQYF - TRBJ2-7 TRBV20-1 -
TGTGCCAGCAGTTTCATCGGAGCGGTGAGTGAAGCTTTCTTT CASSFIGAVSEAFF - TRBJ1-1 TRBV12-3/TRBV12-4 -
TGTGCCAGTACTAACACGGGCTCCTATAATTCACCCCTCCACTTT CASTNTGSYNSPLHF - TRBJ1-6 TRBV9 -